The rows below give T cell receptor beta chains drawn from one sample of a study of beta chain features in type 1 diabetes. TCRdb's table, derived via immunoSEQ multiplex PCR, lists solely in-frame clones and lacks some. Among 600,000 to 700,000 clones, approximately 13% were seen once, and the ten largest hold more than 0.09%. Sequences were obtained from naive CD4+ T cells from blood. Receptors originate from a man aged 25-45 years with type 1 diabetes. The CDR3 runs from the conserved cysteine through the conserved F or W. The D gene is left open where the match is weak. A clone size is listed for some rows: how often the clone was seen (once, few, many), or a class if it is expanded.

j_call cdr3_length clone_size d_call v_call cdr3_aa cdr3_nt
TRBJ2-7 17 few NA TRBV25-1 CASSESLAVGQVYEQYF TGTGCCAGCAGTGAATCACTGGCGGTCGGACAAGTCTACGAGCAGTACTTC
TRBJ2-7 14 few TRBD1 TRBV9 CASSVTGDSYEQYF TGTGCCAGCAGCGTTACAGGGGACTCCTACGAGCAGTACTTC
TRBJ1-4 16 NA NA TRBV25-1 CASSAYQGRRVEKLFF TGTGCCAGCAGTGCGTACCAGGGCCGAAGAGTTGAAAAACTGTTTTTT
TRBJ2-2 15 few NA TRBV30 CAWSVPRPNTGELFF TGTGCCTGGAGTGTACCCAGGCCCAACACCGGGGAGCTGTTTTTT
TRBJ2-7 15 NA NA TRBV18 CASSPQVQGVYEQYF TGTGCCAGCTCACCACAAGTGCAGGGAGTCTACGAGCAGTACTTC
TRBJ2-5 15 NA TRBD1 TRBV4-3 CASSRVQGGQETQYF TGCGCCAGCAGCCGGGTACAGGGGGGACAAGAGACCCAGTACTTC
TRBJ1-2 15 few NA TRBV25-1 CASSEDTGHHNGYTF TGTGCCAGCAGTGAGGACACGGGACACCATAACGGCTACACCTTC
TRBJ1-5 16 few NA TRBV4-2 CASSQGDGQLNQPQHF TGTGCCAGCAGCCAAGGAGATGGACAGCTGAATCAGCCCCAGCATTTT
TRBJ1-6 14 few NA TRBV5-4 CASSSRQINSPLHF TGTGCCAGCAGCTCTCGACAGATTAATTCACCCCTCCACTTT
TRBJ2-1 12 NA NA TRBV29-1 CSVAGSVDEQFF TGCAGCGTTGCGGGCTCCGTGGATGAGCAGTTCTTC
TRBJ2-3 16 NA TRBD2 TRBV10-3 CAISEFGTSTTDTQYF TGTGCCATCAGTGAGTTCGGGACTAGCACCACAGATACGCAGTATTTT
TRBJ2-5 15 NA TRBD2 TRBV6-1 CASSESSAGRETQYF TGTGCCAGCAGTGAATCGTCAGCGGGGAGGGAGACCCAGTACTTC
TRBJ2-3 15 few TRBD2 TRBV29-1 CSAVPGLAGGVTQYF TGCAGCGCCGTCCCGGGACTAGCGGGGGGTGTTACGCAGTATTTT
TRBJ2-7 13 NA TRBD1 TRBV11-2 CASRLGQGSEQYF TGTGCCAGCAGACTGGGACAGGGGAGCGAGCAGTACTTC
TRBJ1-1 15 NA TRBD1 TRBV6-5 CASSYGQVLNTEAFF TGTGCCAGCAGTTACGGACAGGTGCTGAACACTGAAGCTTTCTTT
TRBJ1-6 15 few NA TRBV7-9 CASSGHREDYSPLHF TGTGCCAGCAGCGGCCACAGGGAAGATTATTCACCCCTCCACTTT
TRBJ1-1 13 NA NA TRBV10-3 CAIIGQEGTEAFF TGTGCCATCATTGGGCAGGAGGGCACTGAAGCTTTCTTT
TRBJ1-4 15 NA NA TRBV7-9 CASSPSGATNEKLFF TGTGCCAGCAGCCCATCAGGGGCAACTAATGAAAAACTGTTTTTT
TRBJ2-7 13 few NA TRBV7-9 CASKRDTAYEQYF TGTGCCAGCAAGCGGGACACCGCCTACGAGCAGTACTTC
TRBJ1-1 13 NA TRBD1 TRBV7-2 CASSRDRGGEAFF TGTGCCAGCAGCAGGGACAGGGGAGGTGAAGCTTTCTTT
TRBJ2-7 15 few TRBD1 TRBV6-1 CASSEVGTGPYEQYF TGTGCCAGCAGTGAAGTTGGGACAGGGCCCTACGAGCAGTACTTC
TRBJ1-1 14 few NA TRBV5-1 CASSFVDRNTEAFF TGCGCCAGCAGCTTCGTGGACAGGAACACTGAAGCTTTCTTT
TRBJ2-3 13 few NA TRBV5-1 CASHSSGQDTQYF TGCGCCAGCCACAGCAGCGGGCAAGATACGCAGTATTTT
TRBJ2-7 15 once TRBD1 TRBV30 CAWSVSGQGTYEQYF TGTGCCTGGAGTGTGTCGGGACAGGGGACCTACGAGCAGTACTTC
TRBJ2-5 14 few NA TRBV5-1 CASSFKGTEETQYF TGCGCCAGCAGCTTTAAGGGGACGGAGGAGACCCAGTACTTC
TRBJ1-3 16 few NA TRBV9 CASSFGTGDSGNTIYF TGTGCCAGCAGCTTCGGGACGGGAGATTCTGGAAACACCATATATTTT
TRBJ2-7 13 NA TRBD1 TRBV29-1 CSVEGQGPYEQYF TGCAGCGTTGAGGGACAGGGGCCCTACGAGCAGTACTTC
TRBJ2-3 16 few TRBD2 TRBV9 CASSDGTSGATDTQYF TGTGCCAGCAGCGACGGGACTAGCGGGGCTACAGATACGCAGTATTTT
TRBJ1-6 16 NA NA TRBV9 CASSVGVSGGSSPLHF TGTGCCAGCAGCGTAGGGGTCTCCGGTGGATCGTCACCCCTCCACTTT
TRBJ2-5 15 NA NA TRBV6-6 CASSYLDGHQETQYF TGTGCCAGCAGCTACTTGGACGGGCACCAAGAGACCCAGTACTTC
TRBJ1-4 14 few NA TRBV4-1 CASSPGTAIEKLFF TGCGCCAGCAGCCCCGGGACTGCCATCGAAAAACTGTTTTTT
TRBJ2-1 13 NA NA TRBV7-2 CASSRTDYNEQFF TGTGCCAGCAGCCGGACAGATTACAATGAGCAGTTCTTC
TRBJ2-1 15 NA TRBD1 TRBV19 CASSPHGTGHNEQFF TGTGCCAGTAGTCCTCACGGGACAGGACACAATGAGCAGTTCTTC
TRBJ1-1 14 NA NA TRBV29-1 CSTQGMAMNTEAFF TGCAGCACCCAGGGAATGGCCATGAACACTGAAGCTTTCTTT
TRBJ1-4 14 NA TRBD1 TRBV5-6 CASSFDREDEKLFF TGTGCCAGCAGCTTCGACAGGGAGGACGAAAAACTGTTTTTT
TRBJ2-1 15 NA NA TRBV19 CASRPIGGGYNEQFF TGTGCCAGTAGGCCGATTGGGGGAGGCTACAATGAGCAGTTCTTC